A selection of T cell receptor beta chains follows, all from one sample in a study of cytomegalovirus exposure and HLA in healthy donors. Method: immunoSEQ multiplex PCR; TCRdb's copy keeps in-frame clones and lacks some. The table shows approximately 150,000 clones, with roughly 87% occurring only once. Sequenced: PBMCs. These receptors were taken from a man aged 45-65 years in good health and CMV-seropositive. Each CDR3 is given with its conserved first and last residue. A D gene is named only where the DNA matches it firmly. The size entry is marked missing in some rows and otherwise reads once, few, many or a size class.

V gene	clone size	D gene	J gene	CDR3 DNA	CDR3 protein
TRBV7-8	-	-	TRBJ2-3	TGTGCCAGCAGCTCTAATTCAGGGACAGATACGCAGTATTTT	CASSSNSGTDTQYF
TRBV6-1	-	-	TRBJ2-7	TGTGCCAGCAGTGATTTAGGGGACTTTCACTACGAGCAGTACTTC	CASSDLGDFHYEQYF
TRBV5-4	-	TRBD2	TRBJ2-7	TGTGCCAGCAGCTTAGGACTAGCGGGTGAATACGAGCAGTACTTC	CASSLGLAGEYEQYF
TRBV14	-	TRBD2	TRBJ2-1	TGTGCCAGCAGCCAAGGTCCAACTAGCGGGGGCAAGGAGCAGTTCTTC	CASSQGPTSGGKEQFF
TRBV27	-	TRBD2	TRBJ2-7	TGTGCCAGCAGACATCAGGGACTAGCGAGGGAGCAGTACTTC	CASRHQGLAREQYF
TRBV30	-	-	TRBJ1-1	TGTGCCTGGACCTGGGGGCGGGGGACTGAAGCTTTCTTT	CAWTWGRGTEAFF
TRBV18	-	-	TRBJ2-2	TGTGCCAGCTCACCCTCTACCCCAGACATCACCGGGGAGCTGTTTTTT	CASSPSTPDITGELFF
TRBV6-5	-	TRBD1	TRBJ1-5	TGTGCCAGCAGTCGGCTCGGGACAGGGGGGCAGCCCCAGCATTTT	CASSRLGTGGQPQHF
TRBV19	-	TRBD2	TRBJ2-2	TGTGCCAGTAGTCGGACTAGCGGGAGGGCCGGGGAGCTGTTTTTT	CASSRTSGRAGELFF
TRBV6-6	few	TRBD2	TRBJ2-1	TGTGCCAGCAGTTATCCAGTAGCGGGAGTGAGAAATGAGCAGTTCTTC	CASSYPVAGVRNEQFF
TRBV7-2	few	-	TRBJ2-2	TGTGCCAGCACCGTTAGCCCCGGGGAGCTGTTTTTT	CASTVSPGELFF
TRBV7-9	once	TRBD1	TRBJ2-5	TGTGCCAGCAGACTACAGGGGGCAATTGAGACCCAGTACTTC	CASRLQGAIETQYF
TRBV7-5	-	-	TRBJ1-3	TGTGCCAGAAGCTTCGACGGACAGGGCCACTCTGGAAACACCATATATTTT	CARSFDGQGHSGNTIYF
TRBV7-6	-	TRBD2	TRBJ2-7	TGTGCCAGCAGCTTAGCGTCCCGGGGGGGGCTCTACGAGCAGTACTTC	CASSLASRGGLYEQYF